The T cell receptor (beta chain) described here comes from a study of blood T cell repertoires in COVID-19. Which cohort a participant joined came from the clinical history participants gave. Measured with immunoSEQ multiplex PCR; TCRdb has only the in-frame clones, and not every one. The sample has roughly 270,000 clones, about four fifths seen once. Germline lookup yields CDR1 SGHTA and CDR2 FQGNSA. The V and J ends lost 5 bases and 6 bases, in that order; junction bases with no gene match: 9. This CDR3 is 14 amino acids long. The gene calls are TRBV7-2 and TRBJ1-2; TRBD1 matches 7 bases. Material: PBMCs or T cells enriched from blood (not recorded which). The source of this sequence is a middle-aged man who had been exposed to COVID-19. CDR3 sequence: CASSPATGIHGYTF. The DNA of the CDR3 is TGTGCCAGCAGCCCAGCGACAGGGATTCATGGCTACACCTTC.